What follows describes a single TCR beta chain. Its antigen is unknown. 13 Jbeta primers and 60 Vbeta primers were used for the PCR. Generated by immunoSEQ multiplex PCR, the TCRdb table keeps only in-frame clones and is missing some. The sample contains tens of thousands of clones, roughly 73% of which appear only once. This specimen comes from a study of cytomegalovirus exposure and HLA in healthy donors. Across the study: Earlier findings included about 120 million unique TCR beta sequences obtained from about 180 million T cells. Study results and caveats: Diagnosis of cytomegalovirus status made by the classifier reportedly showed high specificity and sensitivity.

CDR1 is SGHDT and CDR2 is YYEEEE in the germline V gene. Deletions cut 0 bases from V and 0 bases from J, with 7 bases between. CDR3 length equals 16 residues. The V gene is TRBV5-6, the J gene TRBJ1-6; D is uncertain. Sequencing was done on a sample of PBMCs. The clonotype was recovered from a woman aged 40-49 years in good health and CMV-seropositive. In DNA, the CDR3 is TGTGCCAGCAGCTTGGTGCGAAGCTCCTATAATTCACCCCTCCACTTT. Its translation: CASSLVRSSYNSPLHF.